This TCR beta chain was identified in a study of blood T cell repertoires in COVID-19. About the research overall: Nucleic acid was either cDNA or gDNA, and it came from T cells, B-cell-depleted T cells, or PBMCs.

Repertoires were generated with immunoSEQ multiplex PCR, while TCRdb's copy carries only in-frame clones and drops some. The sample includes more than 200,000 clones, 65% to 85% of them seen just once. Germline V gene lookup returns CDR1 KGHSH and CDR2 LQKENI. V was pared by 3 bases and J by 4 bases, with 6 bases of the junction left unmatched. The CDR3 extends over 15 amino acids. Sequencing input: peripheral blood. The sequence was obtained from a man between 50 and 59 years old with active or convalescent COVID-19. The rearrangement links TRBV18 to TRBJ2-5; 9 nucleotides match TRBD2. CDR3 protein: CASSPPAGGRETQYF. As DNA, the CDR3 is TGTGCCAGCTCACCGCCAGCGGGGGGTAGAGAGACCCAGTACTTC.